This TCR beta chain was identified during a study of blood T cell repertoires in COVID-19. Overall study: The United States, Italy and Spain provided the acute and convalescent COVID-19 samples. The analysed material was cDNA or gDNA that came from T cells, B-cell-depleted T cells, or PBMCs.

As processed by the authors: Reference gene primers were amplified, and this amplification served to estimate nucleated cell counts. The table came from immunoSEQ multiplex PCR; TCRdb's copy has only in-frame clones and leaves some out. V and J calls and clone size come straight from that table; D and trimming were deduced from the DNA. The sample includes 60,000 to 85,000 clones, 75% to 90% seen only once; the top ten take about 4.9%. The junction had 10 bases not matched to a gene; V was cut back by 2 bases and J by 8 bases. This CDR3 spans 17 amino acids. From germline, CDR1 is SGHRS and CDR2 YFSETQ.

Specimen: peripheral blood. This TCR came from a woman aged 45-59 years with active COVID-19. The genes are TRBV5-1 and TRBJ1-6, with 10 positions matching TRBD1. CDR3 protein: CASSFRGTGVGDSPLHF. CDR3 DNA sequence: TGCGCCAGCAGCTTTAGAGGGACAGGGGTCGGTGATTCACCCCTCCACTTT.